This TCR beta chain appears in the sequencing data of a study of T cell repertoires in cytomegalovirus infection. Across the whole study: HLA-B-restricted CMV epitopes that are well studied were used alongside recently identified HLA-C-restricted ones. Points from the study as a whole: What dominated the ex vivo response were HLA-C-restricted CMV-specific TCR beta clonotypes. Identification of carriers of CMV plus the relevant HLA was performed using cumulative public TCR beta family frequency.

TCRdb fed the reads into MiXCR, producing one record per CDR3 protein. The sample contains 300,000 or so distinct CDR3 sequences, roughly 25% of which appear only once. As regards this clonotype: The antigen remains unidentified.

Sequenced material: cultured PBMCs, taken from culture after CMV antigen stimulation. The clonotype was recovered from a human donor in good health (CMV status not recorded). Some clones in this sample may be carry-over from other donors' samples.

CDR3 in amino acids: CAATASWNQPQHF. In nucleotides, the CDR3 is TGTGCCGCGACAGCAAGTTGGAATCAGCCCCAGCATTTT. V and J are TRBV6-2 or TRBV6-3 and TRBJ1-5; TRBD1 is a possible D gene (5 bases). CDR3 size: 13 residues. Trimming removed 11 bases at V and 4 bases at J, with 15 bases between. CDR1 MNHEY and CDR2 SVGEGT come from the germline V gene.